Shown below are 7 T cell receptor beta chains from a single sample sequenced in a study of T cell responses to AZD1222 COVID-19 vaccine. Measured with immunoSEQ multiplex PCR; TCRdb has only the in-frame clones, and not every one. The sample includes more than 120,000 clones, more than 70% of them seen just once. This specimen was peripheral blood, taken 28 days after the second AZD1222 dose. The receptors stem from an adult who received the AZD1222 COVID-19 vaccine.

The V call is TRBV4-3, the J call TRBJ1-1; no reliable D call. V dropped 0 bases and J dropped 8 bases, with 13 bases sitting between them. Germline assignment: CDR1 LGHNA and CDR2 YSLEER. The CDR3 spans 14 residues. The CDR3, as DNA: TGCGCCAGCAGCCAAGAAAGGTCGGCCGGCGAAGCTTTCTTT. Translation gives CASSQERSAGEAFF.

V and J are TRBV6-2 or TRBV6-3 and TRBJ2-7; D ambiguous. V was trimmed by 4 bases and J by 0 bases, leaving 16 bases between them. Germline CDR1 and CDR2: MNHEY and SVGEGT. This CDR3 has 16 residues. CDR3 DNA sequence: TGTGCCAGCAGTTTCCCTCGCGACGGTATCTCCTACGAGCAGTACTTC. As protein: CASSFPRDGISYEQYF.

The V call is TRBV7-8, the J call TRBJ2-1; TRBD2 aligns across 9 bases. This CDR3 spans 20 amino acids. V shed 1 base, J shed 2 bases, and the junction held 15 bases outside the gene matches. CDR1 is SGHVS, CDR2 FQNEAQ, per germline. For the CDR3, the DNA is TGTGCCAGCAGCTTAGACGCCCCGAGCGAGGGACTAGCTGCCTACAATGAGCAGTTCTTC. Protein: CASSLDAPSEGLAAYNEQFF.

This chain uses TRBV3-1 (or the pseudogene TRBV3-2) with TRBJ1-2, with a tentative D call TRBD1 (5 bases). Trimming left V 0 bases short and J 1 base short, with 9 bases between. Germline-derived CDR1 and CDR2 are LGHDT and YNNKEL (reference sequence). The CDR3 spans 15 residues. CDR3 DNA: TGTGCCAGCAGCCAAGACAGGGCCTTTAACTATGGCTACACCTTC. Encoded protein: CASSQDRAFNYGYTF.

The chain recombines TRBV2 with TRBJ2-1; possibly TRBD2 for D (5 bases). V lost 2 bases and J 6 bases, leaving 14 bases between the germline ends. The germline CDR1 and CDR2 sequences are SNHLY and FYNNEI. The CDR3 sequence is 15 residues long. In nucleotides, the CDR3 is TGTGCCAGCAGTGAATACCCCCGGGGAATCAATGAGCAGTTCTTC. This translates into CASSEYPRGINEQFF.

This clone showed up just once. The chain carries TRBV3-1 (or the pseudogene TRBV3-2) and TRBJ2-1; D gene uncertain. The length of the CDR3 is 16 residues. Trimming shortened V by 2 bases and J by 0 bases, and 11 bases separated the two germline ends. Germline loops: CDR1 LGHDT, CDR2 YNNKEL (reference sequence). Here the CDR3 DNA reads TGTGCCAGCAGCCAAACCCCAACCGGCTCCTACAATGAGCAGTTCTTC. It yields the protein CASSQTPTGSYNEQFF.

The chain uses TRBV28 and TRBJ2-2; D is possibly TRBD2 (5 bases). Germline lookup yields CDR1 MDHEN and CDR2 SYDVKM. Deletions cut 3 bases from V and 5 bases from J, with 7 bases between. This CDR3 comprises 13 residues. The CDR3 DNA reads TGTGCCAGCAGTTTGGGAGCGACCGGGGAGCTGTTTTTT. Translating it yields CASSLGATGELFF.